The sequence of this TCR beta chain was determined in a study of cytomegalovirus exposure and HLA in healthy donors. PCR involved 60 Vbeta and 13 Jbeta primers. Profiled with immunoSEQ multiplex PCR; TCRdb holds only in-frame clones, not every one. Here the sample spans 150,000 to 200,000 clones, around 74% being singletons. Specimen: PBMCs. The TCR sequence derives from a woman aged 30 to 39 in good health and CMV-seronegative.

CDR3: CASSPGYTGGNTEAFF. The CDR3 region has the DNA TGTGCCAGCTCACCCGGCTACACAGGGGGGAACACTGAAGCTTTCTTT. This chain connects TRBV18 to TRBJ1-1; 8 nucleotides line up with TRBD1. Germline V gene sequence: CDR1 KGHSH, CDR2 LQKENI. Unmatched junction bases numbered 7, after V lost 3 bases and J lost 1 base. The length of the CDR3 is 16 residues.